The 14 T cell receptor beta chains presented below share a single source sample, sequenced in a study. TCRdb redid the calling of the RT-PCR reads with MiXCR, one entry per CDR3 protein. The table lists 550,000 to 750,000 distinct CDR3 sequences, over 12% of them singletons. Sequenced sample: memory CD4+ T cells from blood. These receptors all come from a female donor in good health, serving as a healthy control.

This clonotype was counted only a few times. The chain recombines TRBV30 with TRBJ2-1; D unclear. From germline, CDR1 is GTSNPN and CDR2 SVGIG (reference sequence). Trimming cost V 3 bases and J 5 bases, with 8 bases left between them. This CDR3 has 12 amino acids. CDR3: CAWSPQHNEQFF. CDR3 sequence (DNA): TGTGCCTGGAGCCCACAACACAATGAGCAGTTCTTC.

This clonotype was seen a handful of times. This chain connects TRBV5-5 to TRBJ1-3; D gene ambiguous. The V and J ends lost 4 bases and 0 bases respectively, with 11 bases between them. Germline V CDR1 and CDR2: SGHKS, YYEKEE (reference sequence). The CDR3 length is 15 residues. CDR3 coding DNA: TGTGCCAGCAGCCAAGAAACAACCTCTGGAAACACCATATATTTT. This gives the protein CASSQETTSGNTIYF.

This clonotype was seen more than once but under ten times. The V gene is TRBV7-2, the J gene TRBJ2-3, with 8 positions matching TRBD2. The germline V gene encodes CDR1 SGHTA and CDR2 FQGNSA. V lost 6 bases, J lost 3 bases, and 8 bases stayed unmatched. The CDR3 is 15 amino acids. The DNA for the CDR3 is TGTGCCAGCAGGATAGCGGGACCTCTGACAGATACGCAGTATTTT. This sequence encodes CASRIAGPLTDTQYF.

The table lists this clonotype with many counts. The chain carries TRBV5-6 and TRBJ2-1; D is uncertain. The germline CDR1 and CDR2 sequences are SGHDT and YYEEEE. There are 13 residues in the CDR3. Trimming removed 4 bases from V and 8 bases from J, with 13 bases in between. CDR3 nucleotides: TGTGCCAGCAGCCACGGGTCTCGGGATGAGCAGTTCTTC. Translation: CASSHGSRDEQFF.

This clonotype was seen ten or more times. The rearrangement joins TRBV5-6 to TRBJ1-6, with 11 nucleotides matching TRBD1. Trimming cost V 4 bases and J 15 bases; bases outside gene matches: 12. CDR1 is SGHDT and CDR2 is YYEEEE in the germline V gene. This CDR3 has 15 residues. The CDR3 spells CASSPWTGGLSGLHF. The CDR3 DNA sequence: TGTGCCAGCAGCCCGTGGACAGGGGGCCTTTCGGGCCTCCACTTT.

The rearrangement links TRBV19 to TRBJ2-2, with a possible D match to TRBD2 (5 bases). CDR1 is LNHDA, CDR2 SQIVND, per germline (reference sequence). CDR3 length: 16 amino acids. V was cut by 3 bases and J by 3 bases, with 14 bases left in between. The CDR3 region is CASSITAEAYTGELFF. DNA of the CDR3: TGTGCCAGTAGTATTACAGCGGAAGCGTACACCGGGGAGCTGTTTTTT.

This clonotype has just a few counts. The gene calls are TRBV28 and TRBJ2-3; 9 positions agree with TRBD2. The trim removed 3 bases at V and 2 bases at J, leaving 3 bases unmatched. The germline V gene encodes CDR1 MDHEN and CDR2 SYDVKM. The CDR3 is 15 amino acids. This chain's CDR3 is CASSLPSGITDTQYF. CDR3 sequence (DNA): TGTGCCAGCAGTTTGCCTAGCGGGATCACAGATACGCAGTATTTT. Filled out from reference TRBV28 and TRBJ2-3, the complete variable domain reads DVKVTQSSRYLVKRTGEKVFLECVQDMDHENMFWYRQDPGLGLRLIYFSYDVKMKEKGDIPEGYSVSREKKERFSLILESASTNQTSMYLCASSLPSGITDTQYFGPGTRLTVL.

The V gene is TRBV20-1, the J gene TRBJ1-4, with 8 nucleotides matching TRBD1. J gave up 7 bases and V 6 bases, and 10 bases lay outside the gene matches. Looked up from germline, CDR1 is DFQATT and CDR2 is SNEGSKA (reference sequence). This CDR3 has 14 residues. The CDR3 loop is CSATGQGTGEKLFF. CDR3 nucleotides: TGCAGTGCAACCGGACAGGGAACGGGTGAAAAACTGTTTTTT.

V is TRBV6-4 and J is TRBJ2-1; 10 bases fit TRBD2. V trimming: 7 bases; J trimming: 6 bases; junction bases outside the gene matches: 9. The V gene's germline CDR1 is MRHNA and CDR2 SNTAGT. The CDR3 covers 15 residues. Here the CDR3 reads CASTPLAGAFNEQFF. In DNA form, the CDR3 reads TGTGCCAGCACCCCTCTAGCGGGAGCGTTCAATGAGCAGTTCTTC.

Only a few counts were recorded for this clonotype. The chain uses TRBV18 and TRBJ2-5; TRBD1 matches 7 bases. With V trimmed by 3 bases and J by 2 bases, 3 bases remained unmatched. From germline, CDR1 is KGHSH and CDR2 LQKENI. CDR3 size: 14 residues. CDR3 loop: CASSPTGVQETQYF. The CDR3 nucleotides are TGTGCCAGCTCACCCACAGGGGTGCAAGAGACCCAGTACTTC. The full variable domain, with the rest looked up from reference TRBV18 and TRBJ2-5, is NAGVMQNPRHLVRRRGQEARLRCSPMKGHSHVYWYRQLPEEGLKFMVYLQKENIIDESGMPKERFSAEFPKEGPSILRIQQVVRGDSAAYFCASSPTGVQETQYFGPGTRLLVL.

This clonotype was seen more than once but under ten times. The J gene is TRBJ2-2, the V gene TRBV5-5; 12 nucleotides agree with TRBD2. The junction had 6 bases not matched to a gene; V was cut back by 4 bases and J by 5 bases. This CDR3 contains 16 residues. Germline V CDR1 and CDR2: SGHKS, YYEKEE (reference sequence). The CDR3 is CASSISSGRATGELFF. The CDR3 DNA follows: TGTGCCAGCAGCATTTCTAGCGGGAGGGCAACCGGGGAGCTGTTTTTT.

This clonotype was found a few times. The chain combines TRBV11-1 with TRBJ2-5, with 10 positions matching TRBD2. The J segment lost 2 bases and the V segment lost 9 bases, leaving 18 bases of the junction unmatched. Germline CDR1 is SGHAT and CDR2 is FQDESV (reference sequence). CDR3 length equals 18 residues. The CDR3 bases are TGTGCCAGTGCAGCTTGGGGATCCGGGACTAGCGATCAAGAGACCCAGTACTTC. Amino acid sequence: CASAAWGSGTSDQETQYF.

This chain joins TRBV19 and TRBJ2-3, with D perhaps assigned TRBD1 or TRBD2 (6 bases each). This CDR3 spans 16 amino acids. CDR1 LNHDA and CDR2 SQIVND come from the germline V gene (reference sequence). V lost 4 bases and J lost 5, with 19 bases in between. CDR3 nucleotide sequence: TGTGCCAGTAGTACGACCCCGGGAGACAGGATAGATACGCAGTATTTT. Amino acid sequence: CASSTTPGDRIDTQYF. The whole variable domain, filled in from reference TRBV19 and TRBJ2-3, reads DGGITQSPKYLFRKEGQNVTLSCEQNLNHDAMYWYRQDPGQGLRLIYYSQIVNDFQKGDIAEGYSVSREKKESFPLTVTSAQKNPTAFYLCASSTTPGDRIDTQYFGPGTRLTVL.

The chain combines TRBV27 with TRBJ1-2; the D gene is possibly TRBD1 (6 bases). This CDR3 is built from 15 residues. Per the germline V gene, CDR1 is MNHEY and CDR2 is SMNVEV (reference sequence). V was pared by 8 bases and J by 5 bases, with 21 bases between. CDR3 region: CASHRGAGSGYGYTF. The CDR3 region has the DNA TGTGCCAGCCATAGGGGGGCAGGGAGTGGGTATGGCTACACCTTC.